This T cell receptor beta chain was identified during a study of T cells in Graves' hyperthyroidism and ophthalmopathy. General study results and limits: Median prediction lead before ophthalmopathy onset was 6.5 months with the model.

There are 16 residues in the CDR3. V lost 1 base to trimming and J lost 0 bases, with 10 bases between them. Researchers amplified the TCR beta CDR3 regions from RNA transcripts. An initial round of RT-PCR targeting the TCR CDR3 relied on the HTBI primer set. One entry per CDR3 protein, called by TCRdb with MiXCR from the multiplex PCR reads. The sample carries 400,000 or so distinct CDR3 sequences, over 11% recorded once. The study excluded patients with uncontrolled infection, other autoimmune disease, pregnancy or lactation. Fresh peripheral blood, 7.5 to 10 ml, was the source of the PBMCs. To note about this clonotype: Its target is unknown. It is likely a read error: a sequence one base away is far more abundant.

Input material: blood. This chain uses TRBV12-3 or TRBV12-4 with TRBJ2-1; D is uncertain. This clonotype originated in a man between 45 and 60 years old with Graves' ophthalmopathy. For the CDR3, the DNA is TGTGCCAGCAGTTTAGGTAGCAGGAGCTCCTACAATGAGCAGTTCTTC. Amino acid sequence: CASSLGSRSSYNEQFF.